One and the same sample provided the 27 T cell receptor beta chains below, sequenced in a study of cytomegalovirus exposure and HLA in healthy donors. Primers: 60 Vbeta forward and 13 Jbeta reverse. Repertoires were generated with immunoSEQ multiplex PCR, while TCRdb's copy carries only in-frame clones and drops some. The data show more than 150,000 clones, 60% to 80% seen once. The sequenced material came from PBMCs. These receptors came from a male donor in good health and CMV-seronegative.

V usage is TRBV6-4 and J usage is TRBJ2-2; D not resolved. Deletions cut 3 bases from V and 2 bases from J, with 7 bases between. The CDR3 length is 14 residues. Germline V gene lookup returns CDR1 MRHNA and CDR2 SNTAGT. The CDR3 here is CASSELDNTGELFF. The DNA of the CDR3 is TGTGCCAGCAGTGAACTCGATAACACCGGGGAGCTGTTTTTT.

This chain uses TRBV11-2 with TRBJ2-2, with a tentative D call TRBD1 (5 bases). The CDR3 spans 14 residues. Trimming stripped 3 bases from V and 4 bases from J, with 9 bases between. The germline V gene has CDR1 SGHAT and CDR2 FQNNGV. CDR3 sequence (DNA): TGTGCCAGCAGCTTGACAAGGGGCACCGGGGAGCTGTTTTTT. Protein sequence: CASSLTRGTGELFF.

The chain recombines TRBV18 with TRBJ2-7; 10 positions agree with TRBD1. The trim removed 3 bases at V and 7 bases at J, leaving 12 bases unmatched. The CDR3 contains 16 residues. Germline V CDR1 and CDR2: KGHSH, LQKENI. The CDR3 here is CASSPTGTGVPLEQYF. CDR3 bases: TGTGCCAGCTCACCGACCGGGACAGGGGTTCCATTGGAGCAGTACTTC.

This clone came up once. The gene calls are TRBV9 and TRBJ1-5; a weak D match, TRBD1 (5 bases). The CDR3 contains 15 residues. Trimming shortened V by 2 bases and J by 6 bases, and 15 bases separated the two germline ends. Germline V gene lookup returns CDR1 SGDLS and CDR2 YYNGEE. CDR3 loop: CASSVTDSQRQPQHF. CDR3 coding DNA: TGTGCCAGCAGCGTCACCGACAGTCAGCGTCAGCCCCAGCATTTT.

The rearrangement uses TRBV5-4 and TRBJ1-2; 7 bases fit TRBD1. Looked up from germline, CDR1 is SGHNT and CDR2 is YYREEE (reference sequence). V shed 2 bases and J 5 bases; nucleotides not matched to a gene: 12. The CDR3 is made up of 16 amino acids. CDR3 loop: CASSFGTGQQPYGYTF. The CDR3, as DNA: TGTGCCAGCAGCTTCGGAACGGGACAGCAACCGTATGGCTACACCTTC.

The chain links TRBV18 to TRBJ2-5, with D possibly matching TRBD1 (6 bases). Per the germline V gene, CDR1 is KGHSH and CDR2 is LQKENI. The CDR3 consists of 15 residues. V gave up 2 bases and J gave up 1 base, with 11 bases separating them. CDR3 bases: TGTGCCAGCTCACCAAACACAGGGACCCAAGAGACCCAGTACTTC. It yields the protein CASSPNTGTQETQYF. The whole variable domain, remainder taken from reference TRBV18 and TRBJ2-5, is NAGVMQNPRHLVRRRGQEARLRCSPMKGHSHVYWYRQLPEEGLKFMVYLQKENIIDESGMPKERFSAEFPKEGPSILRIQQVVRGDSAAYFCASSPNTGTQETQYFGPGTRLLVL.

This clone was seen only a few times. J is TRBJ1-4 and V is TRBV13, with 7 bases identical to TRBD1. Germline V gives CDR1 PRHDT, CDR2 FYEKMQ (reference sequence). V dropped 2 bases and J dropped 5; count of bases not matched to a gene: 8. The CDR3 length is 16 residues. In nucleotides, the CDR3 is TGTGCCAGCAGCTTAAGAAGTACAGGGGAAAATGAAAAACTGTTTTTT. As protein: CASSLRSTGENEKLFF. Supplemented by reference TRBV13 and TRBJ1-4, the full variable domain reads AAGVIQSPRHLIKEKRETATLKCYPIPRHDTVYWYQQGPGQDPQFLISFYEKMQSDKGSIPDRFSAQQFSDYHSELNMSSLELGDSALYFCASSLRSTGENEKLFFGSGTQLSVL.

The rearrangement joins TRBV9 to TRBJ2-3; 8 bases agree with TRBD1. Germline CDR1 and CDR2: SGDLS and YYNGEE. V was clipped by 4 bases and J by 9 bases; unmatched bases: 16. This CDR3 region has 16 residues. CDR3 protein: CASSPQDSGGSGTQYF. The CDR3 DNA reads TGTGCCAGCAGCCCACAAGATTCAGGGGGCTCCGGGACGCAGTATTTT.

The chain employs TRBV2 and TRBJ1-6, with 9 positions matching TRBD1. Trimming cost V 4 bases and J 8 bases; bases outside gene matches: 3. The CDR3 has 14 amino acids. Germline CDR1 is SNHLY and CDR2 is FYNNEI. The CDR3 protein is CASSAGQGYSPLHF. CDR3 DNA: TGTGCCAGCAGTGCGGGACAGGGTTATTCACCCCTCCACTTT.

For this clone: This CDR3 is also generated by other DNA sequences in the sample. The genes are TRBV7-2 and TRBJ1-2, with 9 bases fitting TRBD1. The germline V gene has CDR1 SGHTA and CDR2 FQGNSA. CDR3 length: 13 amino acids. V lost 5 bases, J lost 4 bases, and 2 bases stayed unmatched. For the CDR3, the DNA is TGTGCCAGCAGCCCGGGACAGGGCTATGGCTACACCTTC. This translates into CASSPGQGYGYTF.

The V call is TRBV11-1, the J call TRBJ2-5; 11 nucleotides match TRBD1. The better agreement between TRBJ2-7 and the DNA end casts doubt on the J call. Germline-derived CDR1 and CDR2 are SGHAT and FQDESV (reference sequence). This CDR3 contains 16 residues. The CDR3 nucleotides are TGTGCCAGCAGCTGGGGGGACAGGGGGTTCTCCTACGAGCAGTACTTC. This codes for CASSWGDRGFSYEQYF.

This chain uses TRBV5-1 with TRBJ2-7; TRBD1 matches at 10 bases. Germline trimming cut 4 bases from V and 5 bases from J; bases unmatched to any gene: 6. Germline V gene lookup returns CDR1 SGHRS and CDR2 YFSETQ. The CDR3 is 14 residues long. DNA for the CDR3: TGCGCCAGCAGCCCGGGACAGGGGTTCCACGAGCAGTACTTC. Translation: CASSPGQGFHEQYF.

V usage is TRBV6-5 and J usage is TRBJ2-7; 7 nucleotides line up with TRBD2. Germline V gene data show CDR1 as MNHEY and CDR2 as SVGAGI. Trimming removed 0 bases from V and 0 bases from J; junction bases left unmatched: 5. This CDR3 has 16 amino acids. This CDR3 reads CASSYSLAGHSYEQYF. Written as DNA, the CDR3 is TGTGCCAGCAGTTACTCTTTAGCGGGCCACTCCTACGAGCAGTACTTC.

The V call is TRBV7-2, the J call TRBJ1-3, with 9 bases aligning to TRBD1. The V gene's germline CDR1 is SGHTA and CDR2 FQGNSA. CDR3 length equals 16 residues. The V and J ends lost 4 bases and 1 base, in that order; junction bases with no gene match: 5. The CDR3 spells CASSSGQGWSGNTIYF. CDR3 coding DNA: TGTGCCAGCAGCTCCGGACAGGGGTGGTCTGGAAACACCATATATTTT.

This chain's CDR3 is CASSLSRGREKLFF. The CDR3 DNA reads as TGTGCCAGCAGTTTATCTCGGGGTCGTGAAAAACTGTTTTTT. The V call is TRBV27, the J call TRBJ1-4; D is unresolved. V was clipped by 0 bases and J by 7 bases, with 9 bases between them. The CDR3 loop spans 14 amino acids. Germline-derived CDR1 and CDR2 are MNHEY and SMNVEV (reference sequence).

V usage is TRBV7-7 and J usage is TRBJ2-1; D is possibly TRBD2 (5 bases). The CDR3 length is 13 residues. V lost 1 base, J lost 9 bases, and 10 bases lay in between. The germline gives CDR1 SSHAT, CDR2 FNYEAQ (reference sequence). For the CDR3, the DNA is TGTGCCAGCAGCTTAGATTTAGCGCGTGAGCAGTTCTTC. This gives the protein CASSLDLAREQFF.

This chain uses TRBV7-8 with TRBJ1-4; possible D gene TRBD1, 5 bases. This CDR3 contains 14 residues. Germline CDR1 SGHVS, CDR2 FQNEAQ. Trimming stripped 0 bases from V and 9 bases from J, with 11 bases between. This CDR3 reads CASSLAPGYKKLFF. DNA for the CDR3: TGTGCCAGCAGCTTAGCGCCAGGGTATAAAAAACTGTTTTTT.

This chain connects TRBV6-1 to TRBJ2-1, with D possibly being TRBD2 (5 bases). The CDR3 loop spans 14 amino acids. With 2 bases removed from V and 9 bases from J, the gap between germline ends came to 14 bases. Germline loops: CDR1 MNHNS, CDR2 SASEGT. The CDR3 spells CASSERRTEGEQFF. The CDR3 bases are TGTGCCAGCAGTGAAAGGAGGACGGAAGGTGAGCAGTTCTTC.

CDR3 coding DNA: TGTGCCAGCAGTTCTTACAGCACATCTAACTATGGCTACACCTTC. This codes for CASSSYSTSNYGYTF. This sequence joins TRBV6-1 and TRBJ1-2, with D unclear. In germline, CDR1 is MNHNS, CDR2 SASEGT. The CDR3 extends over 15 amino acids. The V end was cut by 5 bases, the J end by 0 bases, with 13 bases between.

This chain joins TRBV2 and TRBJ2-2, with D possibly being TRBD2 (6 bases). Trimming cost V 6 bases and J 6 bases, with 14 bases left between them. The CDR3 consists of 14 residues. The germline V gene encodes CDR1 SNHLY and CDR2 FYNNEI. The CDR3 sequence: CASRGPGEAGELFF. For the CDR3, the DNA is TGTGCCAGCAGAGGACCGGGGGAGGCCGGGGAGCTGTTTTTT.

The genes are TRBV7-3 and TRBJ2-4, with 9 bases that match TRBD1. The CDR3 has 13 residues. V lost 4 bases to trimming and J lost 6 bases; unmatched junction nucleotides: 1. Germline-derived CDR1 and CDR2 are SGHTA and FQGTGA. The CDR3 region is CASSSDRGNIQYF. DNA for the CDR3: TGTGCCAGCAGCTCGGACAGGGGAAACATTCAGTACTTC.

CDR3 nucleotide sequence: TGCGCCAGCAGCTCCCGACAGGGGCCAGAGACCCAGTACTTC. Its translation: CASSSRQGPETQYF. The V gene is TRBV5-1, the J gene TRBJ2-5; 8 positions agree with TRBD1. This CDR3 has 14 residues. The germline gives CDR1 SGHRS, CDR2 YFSETQ. V dropped 3 bases and J dropped 4; count of bases not matched to a gene: 5.

The rearrangement links TRBV7-2 to TRBJ2-7; 10 bases fit TRBD2. Germline CDR1 reads SGHTA; CDR2 reads FQGNSA. The CDR3 contains 16 residues. The J segment lost 4 bases and the V segment lost 0 bases, leaving 6 bases of the junction unmatched. The CDR3 bases are TGTGCCAGCAGCTTAGCGGTCTCTAGCGGGGGTTACGAGCAGTACTTC. Protein sequence: CASSLAVSSGGYEQYF. Filled out from reference TRBV7-2 and TRBJ2-7, the complete variable domain reads GAGVSQSPSNKVTEKGKDVELRCDPISGHTALYWYRQSLGQGLEFLIYFQGNSAPDKSGLPSDRFSAERTGGSVSTLTIQRTQQEDSAVYLCASSLAVSSGGYEQYFGPGTRLTVT.

The rearrangement uses TRBV7-2 and TRBJ1-1; D is ambiguous. The germline gives CDR1 SGHTA, CDR2 FQGNSA. Trimming pared 2 bases from V and 0 bases from J, leaving 7 bases between. This CDR3 spans 14 amino acids. The CDR3 protein is CASSLHAVNTEAFF. In DNA, the CDR3 is TGTGCCAGCAGCTTACATGCAGTGAACACTGAAGCTTTCTTT. Drawing the rest from reference TRBV7-2 and TRBJ1-1, the complete variable domain is GAGVSQSPSNKVTEKGKDVELRCDPISGHTALYWYRQSLGQGLEFLIYFQGNSAPDKSGLPSDRFSAERTGGSVSTLTIQRTQQEDSAVYLCASSLHAVNTEAFFGQGTRLTVV.

The chain links TRBV6-1 to TRBJ1-2; TRBD1 matches at 7 bases. V dropped 6 bases and J dropped 5; count of bases not matched to a gene: 12. The length of the CDR3 is 15 residues. Germline CDR1 is MNHNS and CDR2 is SASEGT. This CDR3 reads CASRSMDRPQYGYTF. The CDR3, as DNA: TGTGCCAGCAGATCTATGGACAGGCCCCAGTATGGCTACACCTTC.

The rearrangement uses TRBV7-2 and TRBJ1-1; D gene unclear. V was clipped by 7 bases and J by 0 bases, with 9 bases between them. Per germline, CDR1 SGHTA and CDR2 FQGNSA. The CDR3 spans 13 residues. CDR3 region: CASTRRMNTEAFF. Here the CDR3 DNA reads TGTGCCAGCACCCGGAGGATGAACACTGAAGCTTTCTTT. The whole variable domain, filled in from reference TRBV7-2 and TRBJ1-1, reads GAGVSQSPSNKVTEKGKDVELRCDPISGHTALYWYRQSLGQGLEFLIYFQGNSAPDKSGLPSDRFSAERTGGSVSTLTIQRTQQEDSAVYLCASTRRMNTEAFFGQGTRLTVV.

This clone occurred a few times. The chain carries TRBV28 and TRBJ1-2; 9 bases map to TRBD1. The junction had 12 bases not matched to a gene; V was cut back by 5 bases and J by 5 bases. The length of the CDR3 is 16 residues. Germline lookup yields CDR1 MDHEN and CDR2 SYDVKM. The CDR3 protein is CASSRPPTGTGYGYTF. CDR3 sequence (DNA): TGTGCCAGCAGTCGTCCTCCCACCGGGACAGGGTATGGCTACACCTTC.